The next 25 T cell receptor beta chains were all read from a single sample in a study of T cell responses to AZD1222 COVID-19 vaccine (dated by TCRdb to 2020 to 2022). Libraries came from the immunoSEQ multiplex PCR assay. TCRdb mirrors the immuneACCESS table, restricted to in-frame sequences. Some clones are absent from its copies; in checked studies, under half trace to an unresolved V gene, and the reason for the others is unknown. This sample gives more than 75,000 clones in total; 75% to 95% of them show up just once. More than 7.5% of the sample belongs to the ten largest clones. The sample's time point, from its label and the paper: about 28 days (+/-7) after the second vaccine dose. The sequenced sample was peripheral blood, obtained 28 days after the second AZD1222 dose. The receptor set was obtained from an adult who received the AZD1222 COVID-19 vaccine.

The CDR3 DNA reads as TGCGCCAGCAGCACAAGCAACTACGAGCAGTACTTC. Protein product: CASSTSNYEQYF. The chain couples TRBV5-1 to TRBJ2-7; D not certain. This CDR3 spans 12 amino acids. Germline V lookup: CDR1 SGHRS, CDR2 YFSETQ. V dropped 4 bases and J dropped 3 bases, with 8 bases sitting between them.

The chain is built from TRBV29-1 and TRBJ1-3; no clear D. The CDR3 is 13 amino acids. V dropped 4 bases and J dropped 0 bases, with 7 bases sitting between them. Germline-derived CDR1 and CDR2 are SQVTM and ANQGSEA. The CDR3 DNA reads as TGCAGCGTTGGGGCAGCCTCTGGAAACACCATATATTTT. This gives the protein CSVGAASGNTIYF.

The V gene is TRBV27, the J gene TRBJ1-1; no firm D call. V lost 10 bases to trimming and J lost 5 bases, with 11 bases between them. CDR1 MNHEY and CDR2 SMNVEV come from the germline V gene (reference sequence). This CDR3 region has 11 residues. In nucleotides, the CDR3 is TGTGCCACCCGGACTGGGACTGAAGCTTTCTTT. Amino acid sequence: CATRTGTEAFF.

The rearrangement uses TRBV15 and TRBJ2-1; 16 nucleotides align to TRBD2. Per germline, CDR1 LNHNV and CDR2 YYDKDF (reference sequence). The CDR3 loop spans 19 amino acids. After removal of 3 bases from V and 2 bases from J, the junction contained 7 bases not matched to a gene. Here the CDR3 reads CATSRAPGTSGRAYNEQFF. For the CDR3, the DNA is TGTGCCACCAGCAGGGCCCCCGGGACTAGCGGGAGGGCCTACAATGAGCAGTTCTTC.

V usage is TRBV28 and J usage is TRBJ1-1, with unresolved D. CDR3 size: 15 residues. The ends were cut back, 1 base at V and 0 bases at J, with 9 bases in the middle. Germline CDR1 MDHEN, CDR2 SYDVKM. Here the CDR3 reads CASSLLGDMNTEAFF. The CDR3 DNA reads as TGTGCCAGCAGTTTATTGGGCGATATGAACACTGAAGCTTTCTTT.

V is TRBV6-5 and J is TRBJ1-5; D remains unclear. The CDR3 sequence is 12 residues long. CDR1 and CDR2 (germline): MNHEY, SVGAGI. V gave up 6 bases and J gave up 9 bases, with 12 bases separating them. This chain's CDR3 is CASRVGPGPQHF. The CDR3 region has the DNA TGTGCCAGCAGGGTGGGCCCGGGGCCCCAGCATTTT.

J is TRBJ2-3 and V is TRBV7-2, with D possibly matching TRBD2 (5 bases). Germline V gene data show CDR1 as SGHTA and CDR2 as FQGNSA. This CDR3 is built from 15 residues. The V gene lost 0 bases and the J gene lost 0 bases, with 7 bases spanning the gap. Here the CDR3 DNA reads TGTGCCAGCAGCTTAGCTAGCGTAAGCACAGATACGCAGTATTTT. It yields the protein CASSLASVSTDTQYF.

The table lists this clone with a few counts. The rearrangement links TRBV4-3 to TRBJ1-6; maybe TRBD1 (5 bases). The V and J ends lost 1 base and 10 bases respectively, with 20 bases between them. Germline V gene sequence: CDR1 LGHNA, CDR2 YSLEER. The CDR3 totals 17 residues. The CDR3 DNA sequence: TGCGCCAGCAGCCAAGGGTGGGGCACCGTTTTGTTGTCACCCCTCCACTTT. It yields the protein CASSQGWGTVLLSPLHF.

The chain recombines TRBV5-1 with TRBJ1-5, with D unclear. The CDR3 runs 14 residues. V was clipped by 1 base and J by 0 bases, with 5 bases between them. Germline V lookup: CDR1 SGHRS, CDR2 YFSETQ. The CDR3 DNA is TGCGCCAGCAGCTTGTTTGGTAGCAATCAGCCCCAGCATTTT. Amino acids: CASSLFGSNQPQHF. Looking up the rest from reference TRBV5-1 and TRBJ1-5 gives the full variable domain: KAGVTQTPRYLIKTRGQQVTLSCSPISGHRSVSWYQQTPGQGLQFLFEYFSETQRNKGNFPGRFSGRQFSNSRSEMNVSTLELGDSALYLCASSLFGSNQPQHFGDGTRLSIL.

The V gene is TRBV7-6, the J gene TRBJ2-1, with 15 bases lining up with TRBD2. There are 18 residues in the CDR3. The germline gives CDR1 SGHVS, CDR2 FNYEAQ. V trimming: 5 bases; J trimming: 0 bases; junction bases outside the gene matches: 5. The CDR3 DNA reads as TGTGCCAGCAGCCGGGGGACTAGCGGGAGGCCCTCCTACAATGAGCAGTTCTTC. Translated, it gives CASSRGTSGRPSYNEQFF.

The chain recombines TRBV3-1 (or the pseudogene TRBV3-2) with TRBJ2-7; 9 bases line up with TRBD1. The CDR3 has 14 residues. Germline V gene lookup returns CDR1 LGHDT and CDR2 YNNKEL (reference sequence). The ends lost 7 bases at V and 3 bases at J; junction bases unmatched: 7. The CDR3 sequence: CASTPGQGFYEQYF. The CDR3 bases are TGTGCCAGCACCCCGGGACAGGGTTTCTACGAGCAGTACTTC.

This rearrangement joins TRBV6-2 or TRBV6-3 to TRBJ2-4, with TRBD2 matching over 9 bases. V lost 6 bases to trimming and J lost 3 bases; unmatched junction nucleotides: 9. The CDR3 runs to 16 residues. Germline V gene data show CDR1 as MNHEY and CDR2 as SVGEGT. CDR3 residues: CASSLAGEGVKNIQYF. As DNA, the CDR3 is TGTGCCAGCAGCTTAGCGGGAGAGGGAGTCAAAAACATTCAGTACTTC.

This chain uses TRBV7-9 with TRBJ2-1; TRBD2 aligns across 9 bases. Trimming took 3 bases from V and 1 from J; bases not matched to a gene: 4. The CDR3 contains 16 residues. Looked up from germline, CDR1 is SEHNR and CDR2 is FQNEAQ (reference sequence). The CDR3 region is CASSLTSGFSYNEQFF. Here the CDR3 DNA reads TGTGCCAGCAGCTTGACTAGCGGTTTTTCCTACAATGAGCAGTTCTTC. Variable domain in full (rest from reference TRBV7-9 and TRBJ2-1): DTGVSQNPRHKITKRGQNVTFRCDPISEHNRLYWYRQTLGQGPEFLTYFQNEAQLEKSRLLSDRFSAERPKGSFSTLEIQRTEQGDSAMYLCASSLTSGFSYNEQFFGPGTRLTVL.

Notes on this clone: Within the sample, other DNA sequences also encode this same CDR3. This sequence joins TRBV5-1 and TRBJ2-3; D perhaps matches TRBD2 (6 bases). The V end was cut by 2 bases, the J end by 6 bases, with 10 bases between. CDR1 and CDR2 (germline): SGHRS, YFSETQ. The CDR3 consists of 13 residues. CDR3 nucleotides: TGCGCCAGCAGCTTCCCGGGAGATGATACGCAGTATTTT. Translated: CASSFPGDDTQYF.

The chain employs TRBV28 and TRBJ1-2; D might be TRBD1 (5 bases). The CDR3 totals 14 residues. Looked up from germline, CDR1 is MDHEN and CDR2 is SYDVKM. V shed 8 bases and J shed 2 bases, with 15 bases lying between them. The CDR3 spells CASFGRGVNYGYTF. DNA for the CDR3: TGTGCCAGCTTCGGACGGGGGGTCAACTATGGCTACACCTTC.

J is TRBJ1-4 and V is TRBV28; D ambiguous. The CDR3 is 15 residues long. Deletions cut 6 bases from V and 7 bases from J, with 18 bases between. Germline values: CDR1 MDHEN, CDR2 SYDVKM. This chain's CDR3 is CASSPPSLSSEKLFF. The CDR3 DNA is TGTGCCAGCAGCCCACCGTCACTAAGCAGTGAAAAACTGTTTTTT.

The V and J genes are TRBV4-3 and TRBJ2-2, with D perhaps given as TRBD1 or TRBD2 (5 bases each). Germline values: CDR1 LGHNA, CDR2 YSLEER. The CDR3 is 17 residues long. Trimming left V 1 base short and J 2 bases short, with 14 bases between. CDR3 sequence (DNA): TGCGCCAGCAGCCAAGTGGGGGTTGGCCGAAACACCGGGGAGCTGTTTTTT. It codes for CASSQVGVGRNTGELFF.

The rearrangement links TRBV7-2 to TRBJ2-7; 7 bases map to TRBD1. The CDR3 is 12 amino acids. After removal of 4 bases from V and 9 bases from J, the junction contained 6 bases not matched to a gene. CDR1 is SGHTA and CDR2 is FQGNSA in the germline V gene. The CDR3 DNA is TGTGCCAGCAGCTCACAGGGGCTGGGGCAGTACTTC. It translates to CASSSQGLGQYF.

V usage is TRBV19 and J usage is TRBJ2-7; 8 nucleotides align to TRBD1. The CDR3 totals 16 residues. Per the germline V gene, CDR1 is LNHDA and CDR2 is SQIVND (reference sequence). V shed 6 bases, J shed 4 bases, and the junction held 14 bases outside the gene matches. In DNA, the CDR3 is TGTGCCAGTAGCAGCCTCGGACAGGGTAGGGGGTACGAGCAGTACTTC. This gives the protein CASSSLGQGRGYEQYF.

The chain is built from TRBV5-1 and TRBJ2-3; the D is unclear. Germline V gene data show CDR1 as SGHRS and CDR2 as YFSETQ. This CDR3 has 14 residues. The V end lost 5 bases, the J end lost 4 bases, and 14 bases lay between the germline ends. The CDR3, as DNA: TGCGCCAGCAGGCAAGAACAGTGGGCAGATACGCAGTATTTT. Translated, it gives CASRQEQWADTQYF. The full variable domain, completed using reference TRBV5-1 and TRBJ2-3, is KAGVTQTPRYLIKTRGQQVTLSCSPISGHRSVSWYQQTPGQGLQFLFEYFSETQRNKGNFPGRFSGRQFSNSRSEMNVSTLELGDSALYLCASRQEQWADTQYFGPGTRLTVL.

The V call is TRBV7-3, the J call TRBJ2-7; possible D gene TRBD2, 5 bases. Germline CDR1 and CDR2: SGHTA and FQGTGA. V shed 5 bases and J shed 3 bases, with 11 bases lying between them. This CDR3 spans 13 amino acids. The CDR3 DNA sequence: TGTGCCAGCAGCCTCGACTACTACTACGAGCAGTACTTC. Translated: CASSLDYYYEQYF.

CDR3 coding DNA: TGTGCCAGCAGCATCTGGGCGGGTGCTATCAATGAGCAGTTCTTC. It specifies CASSIWAGAINEQFF. The chain combines TRBV7-2 with TRBJ2-1; perhaps TRBD2 as D (5 bases). Trimming cost V 5 bases and J 6 bases, with 17 bases left between them. This CDR3 spans 15 amino acids. Germline V gives CDR1 SGHTA, CDR2 FQGNSA.

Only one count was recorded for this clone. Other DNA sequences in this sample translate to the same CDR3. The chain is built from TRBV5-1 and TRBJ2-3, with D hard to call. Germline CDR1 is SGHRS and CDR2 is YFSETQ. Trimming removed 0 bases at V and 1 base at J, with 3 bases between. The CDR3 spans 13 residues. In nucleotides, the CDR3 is TGCGCCAGCAGCTTGGGTGGCACAGATACGCAGTATTTT. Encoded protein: CASSLGGTDTQYF.

The CDR3 DNA sequence: TGTGCCAGCAGTCCCCTCCAGTGGGCCGCGAACACTGAAGCTTTCTTT. Translated: CASSPLQWAANTEAFF. The rearrangement uses TRBV28 and TRBJ1-1; D uncertain. CDR3 size: 16 residues. Trimming shortened V by 5 bases and J by 1 base, and 17 bases separated the two germline ends. From germline, CDR1 is MDHEN and CDR2 SYDVKM.

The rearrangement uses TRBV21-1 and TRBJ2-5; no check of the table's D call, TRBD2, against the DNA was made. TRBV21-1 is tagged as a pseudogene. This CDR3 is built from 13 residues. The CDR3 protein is CASSNFREETQYF. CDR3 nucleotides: TGTGCCAGCAGCAACTTTCGGGAAGAGACCCAGTACTTC.